The subject of this entry is one T cell receptor beta chain. This clonotype was seen ten or more times. Its recognized antigen is unknown. Base qualities were left out, and no much larger clone turns up one base away. The method behind the library was 5' RACE. A second PCR of about 6 to 12 cycles was performed with a sample-barcoded 5' primer and a J-beta primer mix. Each TCR beta cDNA molecule received a unique molecular identifier from a template-switch 5' adaptor carrying 12 random nucleotides. At least 2.5 million CDR3-containing paired-end reads were obtained from each sample. The Mint cDNA synthesis kit, primed by a TRBC-specific oligonucleotide, was used to synthesize first-strand cDNA from all RNA. All cDNA was treated with uracil-DNA glycosylase and then went through a first 18-cycle PCR with the universal primers M1SS and BC2_uni_R. The source study handled its data this way. Normalization of each sample was performed by random selection of 1 million high-quality reads, each carrying a distinct molecular identifier. Reads with shared molecular identifiers were discarded instead of being binned into consensus sequences. MiTCR, set to a Q25 quality threshold and the strictest error-elimination algorithm, was used for CDR3 identification, clonotype clustering and error correction. A nonparametric unseen species model using Euler transformation provided a lower-bound estimate of total TCR beta diversity. The public sequencing data were trimmed at Q25 with fastp and processed into clonotypes with MiXCR by TCRdb, which kept only in-frame beta chains. One record per CDR3 amino acid sequence lists the most common genes and DNA. These V and J calls rely on TCRdb rather than the paper's analysis. For this sample there are 1,800,000 or so distinct CDR3 sequences; about 39% appear just once. The ten largest make up under 30% of the sample.

The CDR3 holds 12 amino acids from the cysteine to the phenylalanine. Only CDR3 DNA remains: 36 bases, in frame from the first base. Deletion took 4 bases off V and 4 bases off J, with a span of 7 bases between the germline ends. This sample is part of a study of blood T cells in healthy people across ages (dated by TCRdb to 2014 to 2015). About the investigation overall: In model experiments, template switching captured roughly one uniquely barcoded TCR beta cDNA molecule for every two T cells. To avoid experimental bias, donors of different ages were distributed randomly across sequencing lanes. The study measured age-related changes in TCR beta repertoire diversity using deep sequencing normalized with unique cDNA molecular identifiers. For two donors (one aged 18 to 29 and one aged 80 or older), the study analyzed two additional independent replicas of 1 million unique cDNA reads from the same blood draw. Four age groups were formed from the donors: young (average approximately 15 years), middle-aged (approximately 40), aged (about 62) and long-lived (82).

The investigation overall reported the following: Bulk unsorted PBMC profiling prevented conclusive comparison of naive and antigen-experienced compartments. Compared with the aged group, the long-lived group had more naive CD4+ T cells, fewer expanded clones and increased TCR diversity, a pattern suggesting age selection. Donor CMV infection status was unknown, potentially confounding age-related changes in expanded clonotypes. There was a strong correlation between observed TCR beta diversity and the percentage of naive T cells measured by flow cytometry. Estimates of total diversity based on one million sequenced T cells were regarded as lower bounds and as underestimates. Observed TCR beta diversity per million T cells fell roughly linearly with age, and a significant reduction was already apparent by age around 40.

Donors were a few dozen systemically healthy Caucasian individuals from Russia aged 6 to 90 years. Ten milliliters of peripheral blood were drawn from each donor into EDTA-treated Vacutainer tubes. PBMCs were isolated by Ficoll-Paque density-gradient centrifugation, with at least 6 million obtained per sample. Total RNA was extracted from PBMCs with Trizol reagent, with at least 6 micrograms obtained per sample. For every donor, flow cytometry on a PBMC aliquot measured the percentage of naive CD45RAhigh/CD27high T cells. The sequence joins TRBV12-3 or TRBV12-4 to TRBJ1-2, with the D gene uncertain. The sequencing sample was made of blood. This TCR came from a human donor in good health. This receptor has the CDR3 CASSSGTYGYTF. The DNA sequence follows: TGTGCCAGCAGTTCGGGTACCTATGGCTACACCTTC.